The 27 T cell receptor beta chains given below trace back to one sample, sequenced in a study of T cells in Graves' hyperthyroidism and ophthalmopathy (dated by TCRdb to the late 2010s). The library relied on multiplex PCR. TCRdb lists the instrument as Illumina HiSeq 2000. TCR beta CDR3 regions were amplified from RNA transcripts. The first round of RT-PCR for the TCR CDR3 was performed with the HTBI primer set and the Qiagen OneStep RT-PCR kit. The public reads were reanalyzed by TCRdb: fastp trimming at Q25, MiXCR alignment, in-frame beta chains only. Each CDR3 protein gets just one entry, which takes the most common genes and DNA from the rows behind it. Here the sample has about 520,000 distinct CDR3 sequences; 24% occur a single time. Clones ranked in the top ten supply approximately 11% of the sample. The specimen was blood. All receptors derive from a woman aged 25-40 years with Graves' ophthalmopathy.

The chain joins TRBV9 to TRBJ2-5; the D is unclear. CDR1 and CDR2 (germline): SGDLS, YYNGEE. Trimming cost V 0 bases and J 1 base, with 7 bases left between them. This CDR3 has 14 residues. The CDR3, as DNA: TGTGCCAGCAGCGTAGCCTCGGCCCAAGAGACCCAGTACTTC. This encodes CASSVASAQETQYF.

As concerns this clonotype: Germline and junction disagree at one end, which may indicate a read error. The J gene is TRBJ1-3, the V gene TRBV10-3, with D possibly TRBD1 on 5 matching bases. The CDR3 extends over 14 amino acids. Germline assignment: CDR1 ENHRY and CDR2 SYGVKD. The CDR3: CAVSENTGGNTIYF. The CDR3 DNA reads TGTGCCGTCAGTGAGAACACAGGTGGAAACACCATATATTTT.

This clonotype came up many times. The chain combines TRBV7-2 with TRBJ1-2; D may be TRBD1 (6 bases). The germline gives CDR1 SGHTA, CDR2 FQGNSA. CDR3 length equals 13 residues. V was clipped by 5 bases and J by 9 bases, with 16 bases between them. CDR3 in DNA: TGTGCCAGCAGCCTACTACCCCGGGACAGCTACACCTTC. It specifies CASSLLPRDSYTF.

The chain joins TRBV20-1 to TRBJ2-7; D possibly matches TRBD1 or TRBD2 (5 bases each). The CDR3 has 14 amino acids. The V end was cut by 6 bases, the J end by 2 bases, with 17 bases between. Germline CDR1 and CDR2: DFQATT and SNEGSKA (reference sequence). The CDR3 sequence is CSAITGTQPYEQYF. Written as DNA, the CDR3 is TGCAGTGCCATCACCGGGACCCAACCCTACGAGCAGTACTTC.

This clonotype was observed many times. J is TRBJ2-4 and V is TRBV15, with 8 bases fitting TRBD2. This CDR3 is built from 16 residues. Germline V CDR1 and CDR2: LNHNV, YYDKDF (reference sequence). Losses at the gene ends were 0 bases for V and 8 bases for J; bases not matched to a gene: 9. The CDR3 loop reads CATSRDFTGTSDIQYF. CDR3 coding DNA: TGTGCCACCAGCAGAGATTTCACCGGGACTAGTGACATTCAGTACTTC.

There are many counts of this clonotype. V and J are TRBV19 and TRBJ1-2; perhaps TRBD1 as D (5 bases). The CDR3 contains 14 residues. Per germline, CDR1 LNHDA and CDR2 SQIVND (reference sequence). V was shortened by 3 bases and J by 9 bases, with 17 bases between the two germline ends. The CDR3 loop reads CASSIRFGADRYTF. CDR3 coding DNA: TGTGCCAGTAGTATCCGTTTCGGGGCCGATCGCTACACCTTC.

The V call is TRBV20-1, the J call TRBJ2-5; 7 bases agree with TRBD1. V dropped 4 bases and J dropped 0; count of bases not matched to a gene: 2. This CDR3 region has 13 residues. Germline assignment: CDR1 DFQATT and CDR2 SNEGSKA (reference sequence). The CDR3 sequence: CSATTGYQETQYF. CDR3 bases: TGCAGTGCTACGACAGGGTACCAAGAGACCCAGTACTTC.

This clonotype has at least ten counts. The V and J genes are TRBV6-2 or TRBV6-3 and TRBJ2-7, with D tentatively TRBD2 (6 bases). This CDR3 spans 14 amino acids. Looked up from germline, CDR1 is MNHEY and CDR2 is SVGEGT. V was cut by 2 bases and J by 3 bases, with 11 bases left in between. The CDR3 DNA reads TGTGCCAGCAGTTACGAGGGACTGTACTACGAGCAGTACTTC. Translated, it gives CASSYEGLYYEQYF.

This chain connects TRBV6-5 to TRBJ2-7; D not certain. Germline CDR1 MNHEY, CDR2 SVGAGI. The CDR3 consists of 15 residues. V was cut by 4 bases and J by 2 bases, with 15 bases left in between. This chain's CDR3 is CASSSPGSSPYEQYF. The CDR3 DNA reads TGTGCCAGCAGTTCCCCCGGGTCCTCCCCCTACGAGCAGTACTTC.

This clonotype came up a few times. A much larger clone sits a single nucleotide away, making a read error possible. The chain joins TRBV29-1 to TRBJ2-7; D could derive from TRBD1 or TRBD2 (6 bases each). The CDR3 is 15 residues long. CDR1 SQVTM and CDR2 ANQGSEA come from the germline V gene. CDR3 protein: CSASRGAGNSYEQCF. CDR3 DNA: TGCAGCGCCTCAAGGGGGGCAGGGAACTCCTACGAGCAGTGCTTC.

The sample holds a few counts of this clonotype. The chain combines TRBV2 with TRBJ2-2; D gene uncertain. Germline CDR1 and CDR2: SNHLY and FYNNEI. V dropped 7 bases and J dropped 0 bases, with 12 bases sitting between them. The CDR3 has 15 residues. The CDR3 reads CASTGRVTNTGELFF. For the CDR3, the DNA is TGTGCCAGCACCGGAAGGGTGACGAACACCGGGGAGCTGTTTTTT.

On this clonotype: A read error may be the cause here, since a much bigger clone is one base away. This sequence joins TRBV4-1 and TRBJ1-1; D is unclear. The CDR3 runs 14 residues. The germline CDR1 and CDR2 sequences are MGHRA and YSYEKL. The CDR3 sequence is CASSPGPVNTEAVF. Here the CDR3 DNA reads TGCGCCAGCAGCCCGGGTCCGGTGAACACTGAAGCTGTCTTT.

This clonotype was recorded a few times. V usage is TRBV4-1 and J usage is TRBJ1-1; D is undetermined. Germline loops: CDR1 MGHRA, CDR2 YSYEKL. This CDR3 spans 16 amino acids. With 1 base removed from V and 0 bases from J, the gap between germline ends came to 12 bases. The CDR3: CASSQVALSVNTEAFF. CDR3 DNA: TGCGCCAGCAGCCAAGTAGCTCTGAGCGTGAACACTGAAGCTTTCTTT.

In this sample, this clonotype turned up a few times. The chain uses TRBV6-1 and TRBJ1-2; 7 bases are a match to TRBD1. In germline, CDR1 is MNHNS, CDR2 SASEGT. After removal of 1 base from V and 5 bases from J, the junction contained 4 bases not matched to a gene. This CDR3 region has 14 residues. The CDR3 reads CASSEGDRWYGYTF. The CDR3 DNA is TGTGCCAGCAGTGAAGGGGACAGATGGTATGGCTACACCTTC.

V gene TRBV20-1 combines with J gene TRBJ2-2; tentatively, D is TRBD2 (5 bases). The CDR3 totals 15 residues. V was trimmed by 0 bases and J by 0 bases, leaving 8 bases between them. Germline assignment: CDR1 DFQATT and CDR2 SNEGSKA (reference sequence). The CDR3 loop reads CSARERVSNTGELFF. The CDR3 DNA sequence: TGCAGTGCTAGAGAGAGGGTTTCGAACACCGGGGAGCTGTTTTTT.

This clonotype was recorded at least ten times. The V and J genes are TRBV9 and TRBJ2-2, with D possibly matching TRBD1 (5 bases). CDR1 and CDR2 (germline): SGDLS, YYNGEE. The germline V and J ends were trimmed by 3 bases and 5 bases, with 11 bases remaining between them. The CDR3 loop spans 14 amino acids. The chain's CDR3 is CASSGGQGTGELFF. Here the CDR3 DNA reads TGTGCCAGCAGCGGGGGTCAGGGTACCGGGGAGCTGTTTTTT. The full variable domain, completed using reference TRBV9 and TRBJ2-2, is DSGVTQTPKHLITATGQRVTLRCSPRSGDLSVYWYQQSLDQGLQFLIQYYNGEERAKGNILERFSAQQFPDLHSELNLSSLELGDSALYFCASSGGQGTGELFFGEGSRLTVL.

The chain carries TRBV6-1 and TRBJ2-6, with 7 bases identical to TRBD1. The germline gives CDR1 MNHNS, CDR2 SASEGT. J lost 2 bases, V lost 6 bases, and 4 bases had no gene match. This CDR3 comprises 15 residues. CDR3 sequence reads: CASRQTGTGANVLTF. The CDR3 DNA reads TGTGCCAGCAGGCAGACAGGGACTGGGGCCAACGTCCTGACTTTC.

This clonotype was observed at least ten times. This chain uses TRBV2 with TRBJ2-7; weak D call: TRBD1 (6 bases). In germline, CDR1 is SNHLY, CDR2 FYNNEI. This CDR3 comprises 12 residues. With 5 bases removed from V and 3 bases from J, the gap between germline ends came to 8 bases. The CDR3 here is CASSTTGYEQYF. CDR3 in DNA: TGTGCCAGCAGTACGACAGGCTACGAGCAGTACTTC.

V gene TRBV12-3 or TRBV12-4 combines with J gene TRBJ2-7, with D tentatively TRBD1 (5 bases). The CDR3 length is 11 residues. Trimming took 8 bases from V and 5 from J, leaving 10 bases between them. CDR3 DNA sequence: TGTGCCAGCCTGGCAGGGAACGAGCAGTACTTC. Protein product: CASLAGNEQYF.

This clonotype was seen ten or more times. The rearrangement joins TRBV5-4 to TRBJ2-4; 14 positions match TRBD2. Looked up from germline, CDR1 is SGHNT and CDR2 is YYREEE (reference sequence). J was trimmed by 0 bases and V by 10 bases; bases with no gene match: 6. This CDR3 has 16 amino acids. The CDR3 bases are TGTGCCTGGACTAGCGGGGGGATCCTAGCCAAAAACATTCAGTACTTC. Its protein is CAWTSGGILAKNIQYF.

This clonotype was found a few times. The J gene is TRBJ2-4, the V gene TRBV25-1; 7 bases map to TRBD1. CDR1 MGHDK and CDR2 SYGVNS come from the germline V gene. The length of the CDR3 is 16 residues. The V and J ends lost 4 bases and 0 bases, in that order; junction bases with no gene match: 6. The CDR3 DNA is TGTGCCAGCAGTGTTACAGGGGTAGCAGCCAAAAACATTCAGTACTTC. This translates into CASSVTGVAAKNIQYF.

This clonotype occurred a few times. The chain couples TRBV2 to TRBJ2-5, with D possibly matching TRBD2 (5 bases). The germline V and J ends were trimmed by 8 bases and 3 bases, with 10 bases remaining between them. The CDR3 extends over 12 amino acids. Germline V gene data show CDR1 as SNHLY and CDR2 as FYNNEI. This chain's CDR3 is CASQKGEETQYF. CDR3 in DNA: TGTGCCAGCCAAAAGGGAGAAGAGACCCAGTACTTC.

This clonotype was picked up many times. The chain uses TRBV6-2 or TRBV6-3 and TRBJ2-7; no reliable D call. V lost 3 bases to trimming and J lost 3 bases, with 6 bases between them. Germline V lookup: CDR1 MNHEY, CDR2 SVGEGT. The CDR3 is 12 amino acids. CDR3: CASSYRFYEQYF. The CDR3, as DNA: TGTGCCAGCAGTTATAGGTTCTACGAGCAGTACTTC.

This clonotype was counted between two and nine times. This rearrangement joins TRBV30 to TRBJ2-7; D tentatively reads TRBD1 or TRBD2 (6 bases each). In germline, CDR1 is GTSNPN, CDR2 SVGIG (reference sequence). Trimming shortened V by 6 bases and J by 2 bases, and 11 bases separated the two germline ends. The CDR3 totals 12 residues. The CDR3 DNA follows: TGTGCCTGTACCGGGGGCCCCTACGAGCAGTACTTC. The encoded protein is CACTGGPYEQYF. Based on the CDR3 plus reference TRBV30 and TRBJ2-7, the full variable domain is SQTIHQWPATLVQPVGSPLSLECTVEGTSNPNLYWYRQAAGRGLQLLFYSVGIGQISSEVPQNLSASRPQDRQFILSSKKLLLSDSGFYLCACTGGPYEQYFGPGTRLTVT.

This clonotype was recorded many times. The V call is TRBV6-5, the J call TRBJ1-2; D perhaps matches TRBD1 (6 bases). Trimming cost V 4 bases and J 8 bases, with 14 bases left between them. CDR1 is MNHEY, CDR2 SVGAGI, per germline. CDR3 size: 13 residues. CDR3 sequence reads: CASSSEGVSGYTF. Written as DNA, the CDR3 is TGTGCCAGCAGTTCCGAGGGGGTTAGCGGCTACACCTTC.

This clonotype has a handful of counts. One junction end disagrees with the germline gene, perhaps due to a read error. This chain connects TRBV19 to TRBJ1-1; 8 bases fit TRBD1. Germline CDR1 LNHDA, CDR2 SQIVND (reference sequence). The CDR3 totals 14 residues. The CDR3 protein is CASSIGQGGTESFF. The CDR3 DNA is TGTGCCAGTAGTATCGGACAGGGCGGAACTGAATCTTTCTTT.

Details on this clonotype: The junction shows a germline mismatch at one end, possibly a read error. The chain uses TRBV12-3 or TRBV12-4 and TRBJ2-7; D might be TRBD1 (5 bases). The CDR3 is 15 amino acids. CDR3 sequence: CAGSSDQGMSYEQYF. In DNA, the CDR3 is TGTGCCGGCAGTTCCGACCAGGGCATGTCCTACGAGCAGTACTTC.